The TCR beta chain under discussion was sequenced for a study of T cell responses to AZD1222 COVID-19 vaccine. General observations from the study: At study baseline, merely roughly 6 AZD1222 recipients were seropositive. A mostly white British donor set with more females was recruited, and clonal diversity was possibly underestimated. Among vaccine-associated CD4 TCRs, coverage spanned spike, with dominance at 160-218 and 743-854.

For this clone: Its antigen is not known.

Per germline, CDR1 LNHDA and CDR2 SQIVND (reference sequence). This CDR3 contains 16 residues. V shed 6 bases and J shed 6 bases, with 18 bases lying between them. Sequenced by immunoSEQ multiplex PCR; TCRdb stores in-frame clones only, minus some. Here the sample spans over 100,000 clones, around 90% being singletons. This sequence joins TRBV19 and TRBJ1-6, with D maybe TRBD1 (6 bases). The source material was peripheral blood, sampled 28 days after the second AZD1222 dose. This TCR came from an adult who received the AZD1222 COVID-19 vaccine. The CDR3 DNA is TGTGCCAGTAGGACAGGCTCTCTCTTACTTAATTCACCCCTCCACTTT. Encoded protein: CASRTGSLLLNSPLHF.